This T cell receptor (beta chain) was identified during a study of T cells in Graves' hyperthyroidism and ophthalmopathy. The sample holds many counts of this clonotype. RNA transcripts yielded amplified TCR beta CDR3 regions. HTBI primers were used for first-round RT-PCR of the TCR CDR3. MiXCR was run by TCRdb on the multiplex PCR reads, yielding one entry per CDR3 protein. The sample includes more than 500,000 distinct CDR3 sequences, roughly 50% seen only once; the top ten take around a fifth. V shed 6 bases and J 4 bases; nucleotides not matched to a gene: 2. The germline V gene has CDR1 ENHRY and CDR2 SYGVKD. CDR3 length equals 13 residues.

This receptor was obtained from an adult woman with Graves' disease, either hyperthyroidism or ophthalmopathy (not recorded which). Source material: peripheral blood or thyroid tissue (not recorded which). The chain combines TRBV10-3 with TRBJ1-3, with 8 bases fitting TRBD1. CDR3 region: CAIRQGAGNTIYF. The CDR3 nucleotides read TGTGCCATCAGGCAGGGGGCCGGAAACACCATATATTTT.